This is a list of T cell receptor beta chains from one sample in a study of T cells in localized non-small cell lung cancer. Clones were read by immunoSEQ multiplex PCR, and TCRdb kept only the in-frame ones, dropping some. This table holds 61,000 or so clones, 86% found once. The source was peripheral blood, collected before any cancer treatment. These TCRs come from a woman aged 35 to 70 with stage I lung adenocarcinoma. Both conserved end residues are part of each CDR3.

v_gene: TRBV27
j_gene: TRBJ1-1
CDR3aa: CASSHTGDLGAFF

v_gene: TRBV10-1
j_gene: TRBJ1-4
CDR3aa: CASSEKRGPYNEKLFF

v_gene: TRBV29-1
j_gene: TRBJ1-5
CDR3aa: CSVKLGDNQPQHF

v_gene: TRBV5-1
j_gene: TRBJ1-2
CDR3aa: CASSLAIEGGYTF

v_gene: TRBV15
j_gene: TRBJ2-1
CDR3aa: CATSRDLPGQGAGNEQFF

v_gene: TRBV27
j_gene: TRBJ1-1
CDR3aa: CASSLSVTGKAFF

v_gene: TRBV19
j_gene: TRBJ2-7
CDR3aa: CASSRAGTAYEQYF

v_gene: TRBV5-1
j_gene: TRBJ2-2
CDR3aa: CASSRTGARELFF

v_gene: TRBV7-9
j_gene: TRBJ2-3
CDR3aa: CASSLEARTDTQYF

v_gene: TRBV7-6
j_gene: TRBJ2-1
CDR3aa: CASRPRGGGRDNEQFF

v_gene: TRBV6-5
j_gene: TRBJ1-1
CDR3aa: CASRLDRVAEAFF

v_gene: TRBV7-3
j_gene: TRBJ1-3
CDR3aa: CASSSRGGAGNTIYF

v_gene: TRBV7-6
j_gene: TRBJ2-7
CDR3aa: CASSLGALYEQYF

v_gene: TRBV6-5
j_gene: TRBJ1-2
CDR3aa: CASSYSSPPNYGYTF

v_gene: TRBV6-5
j_gene: TRBJ1-1
CDR3aa: CASSYRVNTEAFF

v_gene: TRBV7-3
j_gene: TRBJ2-2
CDR3aa: CASSLSGPGELFF

v_gene: TRBV6-5
j_gene: TRBJ2-7
CDR3aa: CASSYDRGGEQYF

v_gene: TRBV6-5
j_gene: TRBJ1-2
CDR3aa: CASSYSTLMGYTF

v_gene: TRBV5-6
j_gene: TRBJ1-5
CDR3aa: CASSAGRLQNQPQHF

v_gene: TRBV19
j_gene: TRBJ1-1
CDR3aa: CASSPHDSSEAFF

v_gene: TRBV6-5
j_gene: TRBJ2-7
CDR3aa: CASSYSVYEQYF

v_gene: TRBV19
j_gene: TRBJ1-5
CDR3aa: CASSDHSTRQLNQHF

v_gene: TRBV6-5
j_gene: TRBJ1-5
CDR3aa: CASSLDRTGQPQHF

v_gene: TRBV2
j_gene: TRBJ2-5
CDR3aa: CASSEVLSGAQETQYF

v_gene: TRBV30
j_gene: TRBJ2-3
CDR3aa: CAWSVPAGVGTDTQYF

v_gene: TRBV19
j_gene: TRBJ1-1
CDR3aa: CASTSRARGTEAFF

v_gene: TRBV28
j_gene: TRBJ1-5
CDR3aa: CAGDRISNQPQHF

v_gene: TRBV30
j_gene: TRBJ1-2
CDR3aa: CAWSPDGAIYSYGYTF

v_gene: TRBV5-3
j_gene: TRBJ2-5
CDR3aa: CASSLLLVKQETQYF

v_gene: TRBV5-1
j_gene: TRBJ2-1
CDR3aa: CASSLEGTGVNEQFF

v_gene: TRBV5-1
j_gene: TRBJ1-2
CDR3aa: CASSLEQSFYGYTF

v_gene: TRBV6-6
j_gene: TRBJ1-3
CDR3aa: CASRDGGSGNTIYF

v_gene: TRBV7-9
j_gene: TRBJ2-7
CDR3aa: CASSVGPGNYEQYF

v_gene: TRBV28
j_gene: TRBJ2-1
CDR3aa: CASKRVYNEQFF